A single TCR beta chain is shown here with its context. Its target is unknown. Moderately to severely active ophthalmopathy under 3 months, CAS at least 3, NOSPECS at least 4. Physicians reached a diagnosis by relying on clinical symptoms, serum thyroxine, TRAb, thyroid ultrasound and orbital computed tomography. Amplified TCR beta CDR3 regions were obtained using RNA transcripts as template. First-round RT-PCR used HTBI primers; second-round multiplex PCR followed. TCRdb re-called the multiplex PCR reads through MiXCR, storing one row per CDR3 protein. The sample records some 750,000 distinct CDR3 sequences, roughly 40% being singletons. This entry comes from a study of Graves' ophthalmopathy and Graves' hyperthyroidism. Turning to the study itself: There was a collection of peripheral blood at initial diagnosis, before any treatment.

Points from the study as a whole: Blood contained most expanded thyroid clonotypes exceeding 0.001 frequency.

This sequence was found in an adult man with Graves' ophthalmopathy. Sequenced input: peripheral blood.

CDR3 nucleotides: TGTGCCAGCAGCTCCACAGGAGCCCTCTACACTGAAGCTTTCTTT. Translation gives CASSSTGALYTEAFF. The chain couples TRBV7-2 to TRBJ1-1; D may be TRBD1 (5 bases). Trimming left V 4 bases short and J 3 bases short, with 15 bases between. The CDR3 has 15 amino acids. The V gene's germline CDR1 is SGHTA and CDR2 FQGNSA.